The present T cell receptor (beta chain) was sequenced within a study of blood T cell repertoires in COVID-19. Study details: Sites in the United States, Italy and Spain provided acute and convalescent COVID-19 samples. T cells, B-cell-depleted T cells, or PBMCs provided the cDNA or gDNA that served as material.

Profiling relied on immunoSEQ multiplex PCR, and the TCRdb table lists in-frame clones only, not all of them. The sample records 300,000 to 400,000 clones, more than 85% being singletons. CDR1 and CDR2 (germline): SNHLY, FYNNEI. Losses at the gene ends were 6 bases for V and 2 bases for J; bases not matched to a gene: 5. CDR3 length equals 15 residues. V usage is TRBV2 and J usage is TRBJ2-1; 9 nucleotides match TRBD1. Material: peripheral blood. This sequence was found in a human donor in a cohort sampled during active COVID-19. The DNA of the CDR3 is TGTGCCAGCAGATCCGGGACAGGGACCTACAATGAGCAGTTCTTC. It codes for CASRSGTGTYNEQFF.